This T cell receptor (beta chain) was identified in a study of blood T cell repertoires in COVID-19. Study context: Some COVID-19 samples were acute and others convalescent; all came from the United States, Italy and Spain. T cells, B-cell-depleted T cells, or PBMCs provided the cDNA or gDNA that served as material.

Per the authors' pipeline: Cell counts per sample came from amplifying reference gene primers. TCRdb's copy holds only in-frame clones and misses some; the assay was immunoSEQ multiplex PCR. V and J calls and clone size are those listed in that table; D and trimming were worked out from the DNA. The sample yields 100,000 or so clones, about 87% seen once. The CDR3 sequence is 14 residues long. The V end lost 4 bases, the J end lost 5 bases, and 12 bases lay between the germline ends. The germline CDR1 and CDR2 sequences are SEHNR and FQNEAQ (reference sequence). This chain uses TRBV7-9 with TRBJ1-5; D perhaps matches TRBD1 (5 bases). This TCR came from a man aged 50-60 years with active or convalescent COVID-19. Specimen: peripheral blood. The DNA for the CDR3 is TGTGCCAGCAGCTCAAGTTCCAGGGATCAGCCCCAGCATTTT. Amino acids: CASSSSSRDQPQHF. Based on the CDR3 plus reference TRBV7-9 and TRBJ1-5, the full variable domain is DTGVSQNPRHKITKRGQNVTFRCDPISEHNRLYWYRQTLGQGPEFLTYFQNEAQLEKSRLLSDRFSAERPKGSFSTLEIQRTEQGDSAMYLCASSSSSRDQPQHFGDGTRLSIL.